A selection of T cell receptor beta chains follows, all from one sample in a study of PD-L1 blockade in urothelial cancer. Some clones are missing from TCRdb's copy, which holds only in-frame ones; the method was immunoSEQ multiplex PCR. The sample contains 100,000 to 150,000 clones, approximately 84% of which appear only once. The sequencing here drew on PBMCs, taken around atezolizumab (anti-PD-L1) treatment. Receptors originate from a man over 45 with urothelial cancer. The CDR3 runs from the conserved cysteine through the conserved F or W. A clone size is listed for some rows: how often the clone was seen (once, few, many), or a class if it is expanded.

j_call clone_size v_call cdr3_aa
TRBJ2-2 NA TRBV18 CASSPRGSDTGELFF
TRBJ1-6 once TRBV9 CASSMNQGVGSPLHF
TRBJ2-7 NA TRBV9 CASSPTQRAYEQYF
TRBJ2-2 NA TRBV4-1 CASRDYWTSGDTGELFF
TRBJ1-2 NA TRBV5-6 CASSWGTEPYGYTF
TRBJ1-1 few TRBV14 CATILPTGQNTEAFF
TRBJ2-1 NA TRBV27 CASSSGLAGNEQFF
TRBJ2-5 NA TRBV6-5 CASRRTRTSETQYF
TRBJ2-1 once TRBV18 CASSRTSGRDNEQFF
TRBJ2-1 NA TRBV29-1 CSVEGSAGVGNEQFF
TRBJ1-1 once TRBV18 CASSPRPGGDTEAFF
TRBJ2-1 NA TRBV19 CATLVGQGSYNEQFF
TRBJ2-7 NA TRBV18 CASSREAGIYEQYF
TRBJ2-2 NA TRBV19 CASIGAGSGPRSTGELFF
TRBJ2-7 NA TRBV7-3 CASSLSSSYEQYF
TRBJ1-4 NA TRBV7-6 CASSSQGVREKLFF
TRBJ1-1 many TRBV27 CASRMDSMNTEAFF
TRBJ1-1 NA TRBV4-2 CASSQEVSGGNTEAFF
TRBJ1-2 NA TRBV5-1 CASSRTGGGYTF
TRBJ2-6 once TRBV9 CASSVRDRYSGANVLTF
TRBJ2-7 NA TRBV27 CASSLLAGHSYEQYF
TRBJ2-5 NA TRBV7-2 CASSLGQRETQYF
TRBJ2-1 once TRBV6-6 CASCPTGYNEQFF
TRBJ2-1 NA TRBV7-3 CASSPTGQRSYNEQFF
TRBJ1-4 NA TRBV28 CASSSEIATNEKLFF
TRBJ2-7 few TRBV6-5 CASGQGTSSYEQYF
TRBJ1-2 NA TRBV11-2 CASSTGTGGNYGYTF
TRBJ1-6 once TRBV6-5 CASSQTGYNSPLHF
TRBJ2-2 NA TRBV5-1 CASRKGTSWAGELFF
TRBJ1-1 NA TRBV28 CASSLNTQATEAFF
TRBJ2-3 NA TRBV7-9 CASSHSDTQYF
TRBJ1-4 NA TRBV19 CASNPGGREKLFF
TRBJ1-1 NA TRBV27 CASSLGRVGYTEAFF
TRBJ2-3 NA TRBV28 CASSFWRTDTQYF
TRBJ2-3 NA TRBV19 CASSSNGMSTDTQYF
TRBJ2-7 NA TRBV5-1 CASSGTGVLRDEQYF
TRBJ2-1 NA TRBV4-1 CASSRENPGGLSYNEQFF
TRBJ1-5 few TRBV10-3 CAISESDSSNQPQHF
TRBJ2-3 NA TRBV18 CASSPRGLAGAPPSSTDTQYF
TRBJ1-5 NA TRBV28 CASSFHRQVSNQPQHF
TRBJ2-7 NA TRBV6-5 CASSYLGQVAAYEQYF
TRBJ2-5 NA TRBV30 CAWGTSGRPQETQYF
TRBJ1-5 NA TRBV19 CASSIVWAEGQPQHF
TRBJ2-2 NA TRBV5-1 CASSQGQTVAGELFF
TRBJ2-7 NA TRBV4-1 CASSQQPPGTSGSYEQYF
TRBJ2-2 NA TRBV28 CATALPGTGSGELFF
TRBJ1-5 NA TRBV9 CASSVEGRDNQPQHF
TRBJ1-5 NA TRBV2 CASSRDLNQPQHF
TRBJ1-2 NA TRBV28 CASSEGQGEYGYTF
TRBJ2-5 NA TRBV28 CASSDRVGSETQYF
TRBJ2-7 few TRBV11-2 CASSNPPRYEQYF
TRBJ2-7 NA TRBV5-1 CASSLGLAGGRTYEQYF